The 25 T cell receptor beta chains presented below share a single source sample, sequenced in a study of beta chain features in type 1 diabetes. Isolated RNA was reverse transcribed in full, so expressed TCRB transcripts were sequenced. TCRdb's table, derived via immunoSEQ multiplex PCR, lists solely in-frame clones and lacks some. The sample carries under 500,000 clones, over 25% recorded once. The sequencing input was naive CD4+ T cells from blood. The source of these receptors is a man aged 18 to 35 in good health.

This clone was detected a few times. The rearrangement uses TRBV4-2 and TRBJ2-2; D is unresolved. Germline CDR1 reads LGHNA; CDR2 reads YNFKEQ. V was cut by 1 base and J by 3 bases, with 9 bases left in between. There are 15 residues in the CDR3. For the CDR3, the DNA is TGTGCCAGCAGCCAAGTTGAGGTCTACACCGGGGAGCTGTTTTTT. Translating gives CASSQVEVYTGELFF.

The genes are TRBV30 and TRBJ2-5, with TRBD2 identical over 8 bases. Germline V gene lookup returns CDR1 GTSNPN and CDR2 SVGIG (reference sequence). V was pared by 0 bases and J by 2 bases, with 5 bases of the junction left unmatched. This CDR3 is built from 15 residues. The CDR3 sequence is CAWSVGAGAQETQYF. The CDR3 DNA reads as TGTGCCTGGAGTGTCGGAGCGGGAGCTCAAGAGACCCAGTACTTC.

This clone was detected once. Different DNA sequences within this sample yield the same CDR3. The V gene is TRBV5-1, the J gene TRBJ2-7; 8 bases fit TRBD1. Germline CDR1 reads SGHRS; CDR2 reads YFSETQ. The CDR3 has 13 residues. Trimming took 3 bases from V and 5 from J; bases not matched to a gene: 4. This chain's CDR3 is CASSSTGDHEQYF. As DNA, the CDR3 is TGCGCCAGCAGCTCGACAGGGGACCACGAGCAGTACTTC.

This clone was detected a few times. The rearrangement joins TRBV10-3 to TRBJ1-2; D gene ambiguous. CDR1 and CDR2 from the germline V gene are ENHRY and SYGVKD. This CDR3 region has 11 residues. The ends were cut back, 8 bases at V and 2 bases at J, with 6 bases in the middle. The CDR3 nucleotides read TGTGCCATCGGGATAAACTATGGCTACACCTTC. Translated: CAIGINYGYTF.

The rearrangement joins TRBV25-1 to TRBJ2-2; D possibly corresponds to TRBD2 (6 bases). CDR1 MGHDK and CDR2 SYGVNS come from the germline V gene. V shed 4 bases and J shed 7 bases, with 10 bases lying between them. The CDR3 loop spans 13 amino acids. In DNA, the CDR3 is TGTGCCAGCAGTGTCGGGACTTACGGGGAGCTGTTTTTT. Protein sequence: CASSVGTYGELFF.

This clone was counted only a few times. Here the CDR3 DNA reads TGCAGCGTTGACGCTAGCGGGAGGTCCTCCTACAATGAGCAGTTCTTC. Residues: CSVDASGRSSYNEQFF. The chain combines TRBV29-1 with TRBJ2-1; 11 bases are shared with TRBD2. The V gene end was trimmed by 3 bases and the J gene end by 0 bases; junction bases not matched to a gene: 4. The CDR3 contains 16 residues. The germline V gene has CDR1 SQVTM and CDR2 ANQGSEA.

The chain has TRBV29-1 and TRBJ2-5; 7 positions agree with TRBD1. CDR1 SQVTM and CDR2 ANQGSEA come from the germline V gene. The ends lost 3 bases at V and 5 bases at J; junction bases unmatched: 6. There are 13 residues in the CDR3. The DNA of the CDR3 is TGCAGCGTTGACCAGACAGGGATGGAGACCCAGTACTTC. This sequence encodes CSVDQTGMETQYF. Full variable domain (remainder filled in from reference TRBV29-1 and TRBJ2-5): SAVISQKPSRDICQRGTSLTIQCQVDSQVTMMFWYRQQPGQSLTLIATANQGSEATYESGFVIDKFPISRPNLTFSTLTVSNMSPEDSSIYLCSVDQTGMETQYFGPGTRLLVL.

Concerning this clone itself: Within the sample, other DNA sequences also encode this same CDR3. The genes are TRBV29-1 and TRBJ1-1, with D perhaps matching TRBD1 (5 bases). This CDR3 is built from 13 residues. V lost 6 bases and J 2 bases, leaving 13 bases between the germline ends. Germline values: CDR1 SQVTM, CDR2 ANQGSEA. CDR3 bases: TGCAGCGTCGCGAGGGGAGGTAACACTGAAGCTTTCTTT. This encodes CSVARGGNTEAFF. Drawing the rest from reference TRBV29-1 and TRBJ1-1, the complete variable domain is SAVISQKPSRDICQRGTSLTIQCQVDSQVTMMFWYRQQPGQSLTLIATANQGSEATYESGFVIDKFPISRPNLTFSTLTVSNMSPEDSSIYLCSVARGGNTEAFFGQGTRLTVV.

The rearrangement links TRBV10-3 to TRBJ2-7; 9 bases map to TRBD2. This CDR3 has 17 amino acids. Trimming took 6 bases from V and 2 from J; bases not matched to a gene: 14. Germline loops: CDR1 ENHRY, CDR2 SYGVKD. The CDR3 is CAISGTSSSHFTYEQYF. As DNA, the CDR3 is TGTGCCATCAGCGGGACTAGCTCCAGCCACTTTACCTACGAGCAGTACTTC.

With regard to this clone: This sample also contains other DNA sequences that code for the same CDR3. The rearrangement uses TRBV7-2 and TRBJ1-1; D gene unclear. This CDR3 is 13 amino acids long. Looked up from germline, CDR1 is SGHTA and CDR2 is FQGNSA. V was trimmed by 5 bases and J by 1 base, leaving 8 bases between them. CDR3 in amino acids: CASSLPGNTEAFF. CDR3 coding DNA: TGTGCCAGCAGCCTGCCGGGGAACACTGAAGCTTTCTTT.

This clone came up a few times. This specimen includes other DNA sequences encoding the same CDR3. The V call is TRBV9, the J call TRBJ2-1, with 11 bases that match TRBD2. Per the germline V gene, CDR1 is SGDLS and CDR2 is YYNGEE. CDR3 size: 15 residues. V gave up 4 bases and J gave up 4 bases; unmatched junction bases: 4. The DNA for the CDR3 is TGTGCCAGCAGCCTGACTAGCGGGGCGTACAATGAGCAGTTCTTC. Translated: CASSLTSGAYNEQFF.

The V call is TRBV7-9, the J call TRBJ2-6; D possibly corresponds to TRBD2 (5 bases). CDR3 length equals 16 residues. Germline CDR1 reads SEHNR; CDR2 reads FQNEAQ (reference sequence). The V gene lost 5 bases and the J gene lost 4 bases, with 15 bases spanning the gap. Here the CDR3 DNA reads TGTGCCAGCAGCCAAAAAGCGGATTCAGGGGCCAACGTCCTGACTTTC. It encodes CASSQKADSGANVLTF.

The chain links TRBV7-9 to TRBJ2-1, with TRBD2 identical over 10 bases. There are 19 residues in the CDR3. Germline CDR1 is SEHNR and CDR2 is FQNEAQ (reference sequence). J was trimmed by 10 bases and V by 6 bases; bases with no gene match: 24. CDR3 residues: CASSSSGSALLVVLQEQFF. The CDR3 DNA follows: TGTGCCAGCAGTTCTAGCGGGAGTGCCCTACTTGTGGTCCTACAGGAGCAGTTCTTC.

The CDR3 sequence is CASKRLAVSSYEQYF. For the CDR3, the DNA is TGTGCCAGCAAAAGGCTAGCGGTTAGCTCCTACGAGCAGTACTTC. The V and J genes are TRBV27 and TRBJ2-7; TRBD2 matches 7 bases. The V gene end was trimmed by 7 bases and the J gene end by 0 bases; junction bases not matched to a gene: 9. The CDR3 length is 15 residues. Germline lookup yields CDR1 MNHEY and CDR2 SMNVEV (reference sequence).

This clone was found a few times. This chain joins TRBV23-1 and TRBJ1-1; 8 positions match TRBD1. TRBV23-1 is an ORF; its function is uncertain. CDR3 length: 17 residues. Germline trimming cut 2 bases from V and 1 base from J; bases unmatched to any gene: 9. The CDR3 region is CASSQLGTGQENTEAFF. The CDR3 DNA reads as TGCGCCAGCAGTCAACTTGGGACAGGACAAGAGAACACTGAAGCTTTCTTT.

About this clone itself: The junction departs from the called germline gene at one end, perhaps through a read error. Other nucleotide sequences from this sample produce the same CDR3. The CDR3 DNA is TGCGCCAGCAGCCAAGATTATGGTGGAGCGGGACGATATGAACAGTTCTTC. Translated, it gives CASSQDYGGAGRYEQFF. V and J are TRBV4-3 and TRBJ2-1; TRBD2 matches 7 bases. This CDR3 has 17 residues. Germline-derived CDR1 and CDR2 are LGHNA and YSLEER.

This clone was picked up a small number of times. The germline gene is not matched at one end of the junction; a read error may be the cause. The gene calls are TRBV12-5 and TRBJ2-1, with unresolved D. The CDR3 sequence is 10 residues long. Per the germline V gene, CDR1 is LGHNT and CDR2 is FRNRAP. The CDR3 loop reads CASARIQPVF. The CDR3 coding sequence is TGTGCTAGTGCTCGCATCCAGCCTGTCTTC.

The sample holds a few counts of this clone. This sequence joins TRBV4-2 and TRBJ2-1; possible D gene TRBD1, 5 bases. V was trimmed by 0 bases and J by 10 bases, leaving 19 bases between them. Germline CDR1 reads LGHNA; CDR2 reads YNFKEQ. The CDR3 is 16 residues long. The CDR3 loop is CASSQEPDMAPREQFF. As DNA, the CDR3 is TGTGCCAGCAGCCAAGAGCCGGACATGGCACCTCGAGAGCAGTTCTTC.

This chain connects TRBV19 to TRBJ2-7; 9 positions match TRBD1. CDR1 LNHDA and CDR2 SQIVND come from the germline V gene (reference sequence). The CDR3 covers 14 residues. V was pared by 5 bases and J by 5 bases, with 7 bases of the junction left unmatched. In DNA form, the CDR3 reads TGTGCCAGTAGTGTACAGGGGGCTCGGGACGAGCAGTACTTC. Translated: CASSVQGARDEQYF.

This chain joins TRBV2 and TRBJ2-1; the D gene is possibly TRBD1 (6 bases). The CDR3 has 12 amino acids. The V and J ends lost 5 bases and 8 bases respectively, with 10 bases between them. The V gene's germline CDR1 is SNHLY and CDR2 FYNNEI. In DNA form, the CDR3 reads TGTGCCAGCAGTTCTACAGGGTATGAGCAGTTCTTC. Its translation: CASSSTGYEQFF. The full variable domain, with the rest looked up from reference TRBV2 and TRBJ2-1, is EPEVTQTPSHQVTQMGQEVILRCVPISNHLYFYWYRQILGQKVEFLVSFYNNEISEKSEIFDDQFSVERPDGSNFTLKIRSTKLEDSAMYFCASSSTGYEQFFGPGTRLTVL.

This clone was seen more than once but under ten times. This chain joins TRBV28 and TRBJ2-5, with 11 bases fitting TRBD2. The V gene's germline CDR1 is MDHEN and CDR2 SYDVKM. This CDR3 has 15 residues. V dropped 6 bases and J dropped 5; count of bases not matched to a gene: 8. The CDR3 region is CASRLRWTSGETQYF. CDR3 in DNA: TGTGCCAGCAGGTTACGGTGGACTAGCGGGGAGACCCAGTACTTC.

The chain is built from TRBV5-1 and TRBJ1-1, with a possible D match to TRBD1 (5 bases). This CDR3 comprises 16 residues. Germline-derived CDR1 and CDR2 are SGHRS and YFSETQ. Deletions cut 0 bases from V and 4 bases from J, with 16 bases between. CDR3 protein: CASSLAEGTGVTEAFF. CDR3 nucleotides: TGCGCCAGCAGCTTGGCCGAAGGGACCGGCGTCACTGAAGCTTTCTTT.

This clone occurred a few times. The chain recombines TRBV30 with TRBJ2-3; 14 bases are a match to TRBD2. The CDR3 spans 15 residues. In germline, CDR1 is GTSNPN, CDR2 SVGIG (reference sequence). With 3 bases clipped from V and 5 bases from J, the junction kept 4 bases outside the gene matches. The chain's CDR3 is CAWSGTSGRLDTQYF. CDR3 in DNA: TGTGCCTGGAGCGGGACTAGCGGGAGACTAGATACGCAGTATTTT.

The chain carries TRBV30 and TRBJ1-1; the D is unclear. The V end was cut by 2 bases, the J end by 0 bases, with 10 bases between. The germline gives CDR1 GTSNPN, CDR2 SVGIG (reference sequence). CDR3 size: 14 residues. The CDR3 protein is CAWSFGHLNTEAFF. In DNA, the CDR3 is TGTGCCTGGAGTTTCGGGCACCTGAACACTGAAGCTTTCTTT.

In its sample, this clone was seen a few times. This rearrangement joins TRBV30 to TRBJ1-2; maybe TRBD1 (5 bases). V lost 4 bases and J 8 bases, leaving 20 bases between the germline ends. This CDR3 has 14 amino acids. The germline V gene has CDR1 GTSNPN and CDR2 SVGIG (reference sequence). The CDR3 sequence: CAWTSTGHPGGYTF. The CDR3 DNA reads as TGTGCCTGGACTAGTACTGGACACCCCGGCGGCTACACCTTC.